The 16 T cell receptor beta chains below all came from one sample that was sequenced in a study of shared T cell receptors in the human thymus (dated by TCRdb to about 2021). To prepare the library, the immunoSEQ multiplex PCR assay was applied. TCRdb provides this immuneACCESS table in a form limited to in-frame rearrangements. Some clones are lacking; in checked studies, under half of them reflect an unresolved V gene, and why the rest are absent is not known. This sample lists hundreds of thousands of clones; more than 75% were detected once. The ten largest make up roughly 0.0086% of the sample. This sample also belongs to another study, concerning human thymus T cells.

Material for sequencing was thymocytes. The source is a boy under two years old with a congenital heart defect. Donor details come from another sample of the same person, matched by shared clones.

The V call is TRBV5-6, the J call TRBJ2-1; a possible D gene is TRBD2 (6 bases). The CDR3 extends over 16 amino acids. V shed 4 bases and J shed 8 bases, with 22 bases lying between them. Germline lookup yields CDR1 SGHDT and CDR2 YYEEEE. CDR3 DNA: TGTGCCAGCAGCCCAAAATTGTGGGGGGTAGCTCATGAGCAGTTCTTC. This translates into CASSPKLWGVAHEQFF.

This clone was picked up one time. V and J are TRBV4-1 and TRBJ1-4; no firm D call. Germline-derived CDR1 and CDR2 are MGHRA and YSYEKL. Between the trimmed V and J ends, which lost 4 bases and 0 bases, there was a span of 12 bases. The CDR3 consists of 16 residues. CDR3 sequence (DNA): TGCGCCAGCAGCCTTTACCGGGGTGCAACTAATGAAAAACTGTTTTTT. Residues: CASSLYRGATNEKLFF.

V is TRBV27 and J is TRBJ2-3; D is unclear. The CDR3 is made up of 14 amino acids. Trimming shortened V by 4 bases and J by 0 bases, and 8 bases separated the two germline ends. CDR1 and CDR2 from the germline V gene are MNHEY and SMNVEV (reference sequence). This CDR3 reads CASSSRRSTDTQYF. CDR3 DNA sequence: TGTGCCAGCAGTTCCCGGCGGAGCACAGATACGCAGTATTTT.

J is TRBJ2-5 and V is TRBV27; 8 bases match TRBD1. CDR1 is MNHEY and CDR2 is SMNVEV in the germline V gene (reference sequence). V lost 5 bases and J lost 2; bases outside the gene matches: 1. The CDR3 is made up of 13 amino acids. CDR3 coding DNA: TGTGCCAGCAGTAACAGGGGGCAAGAGACCCAGTACTTC. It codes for CASSNRGQETQYF.

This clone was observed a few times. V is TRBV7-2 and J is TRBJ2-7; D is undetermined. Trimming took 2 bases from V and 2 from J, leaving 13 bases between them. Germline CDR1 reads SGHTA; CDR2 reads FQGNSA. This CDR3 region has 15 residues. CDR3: CASSLPALSPYEQYF. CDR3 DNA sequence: TGTGCCAGCAGCTTACCCGCGTTATCCCCCTACGAGCAGTACTTC.

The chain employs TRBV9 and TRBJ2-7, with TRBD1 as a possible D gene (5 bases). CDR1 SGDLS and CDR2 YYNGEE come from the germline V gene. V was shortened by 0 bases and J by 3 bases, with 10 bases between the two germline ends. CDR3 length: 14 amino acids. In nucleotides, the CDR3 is TGTGCCAGCAGCGTAGTGGGCAGGGACTACGAGCAGTACTTC. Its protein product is CASSVVGRDYEQYF.

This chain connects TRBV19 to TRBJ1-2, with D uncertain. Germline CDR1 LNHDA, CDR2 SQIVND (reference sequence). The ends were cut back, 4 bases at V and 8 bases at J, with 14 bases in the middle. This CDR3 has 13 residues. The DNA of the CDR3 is TGTGCCAGTAGTACGGAACAGCCACGGGGCTACACCTTC. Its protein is CASSTEQPRGYTF.

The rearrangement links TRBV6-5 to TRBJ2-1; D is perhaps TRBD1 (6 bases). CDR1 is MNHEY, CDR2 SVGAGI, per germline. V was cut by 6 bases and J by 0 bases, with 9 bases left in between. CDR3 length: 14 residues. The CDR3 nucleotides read TGTGCCAGCAGACCAGGGGTCTCCTACAATGAGCAGTTCTTC. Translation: CASRPGVSYNEQFF.

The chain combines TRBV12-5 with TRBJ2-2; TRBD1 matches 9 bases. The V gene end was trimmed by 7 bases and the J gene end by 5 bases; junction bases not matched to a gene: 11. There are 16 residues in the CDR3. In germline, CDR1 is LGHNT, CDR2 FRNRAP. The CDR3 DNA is TGTGCTAGTGCCCCAGGGACAGGGTTAAGGACCGGGGAGCTGTTTTTT. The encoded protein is CASAPGTGLRTGELFF.

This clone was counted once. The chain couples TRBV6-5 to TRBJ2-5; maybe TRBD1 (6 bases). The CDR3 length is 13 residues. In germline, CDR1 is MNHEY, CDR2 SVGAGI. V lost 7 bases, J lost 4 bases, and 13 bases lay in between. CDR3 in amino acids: CASKEWGRETQYF. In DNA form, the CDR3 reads TGTGCCAGCAAGGAGTGGGGGCGAGAGACCCAGTACTTC.

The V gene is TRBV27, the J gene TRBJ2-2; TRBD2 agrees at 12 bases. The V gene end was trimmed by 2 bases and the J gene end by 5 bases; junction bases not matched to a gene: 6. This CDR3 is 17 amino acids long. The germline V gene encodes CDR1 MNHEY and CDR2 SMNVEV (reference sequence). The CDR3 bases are TGTGCCAGCAGTTTACTAGCGGGAGGGCCAGGGACCGGGGAGCTGTTTTTT. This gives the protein CASSLLAGGPGTGELFF.

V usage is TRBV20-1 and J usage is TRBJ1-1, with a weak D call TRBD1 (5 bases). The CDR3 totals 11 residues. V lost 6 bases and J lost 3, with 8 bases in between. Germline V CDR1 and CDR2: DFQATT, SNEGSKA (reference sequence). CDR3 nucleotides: TGCAGTGCGATAGGGGACACTGAAGCTTTCTTT. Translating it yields CSAIGDTEAFF.

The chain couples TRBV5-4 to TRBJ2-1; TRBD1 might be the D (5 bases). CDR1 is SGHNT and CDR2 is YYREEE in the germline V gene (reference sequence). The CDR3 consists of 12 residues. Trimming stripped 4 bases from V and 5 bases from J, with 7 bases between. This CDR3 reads CASSGAHNEQFF. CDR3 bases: TGTGCCAGCAGCGGGGCACACAATGAGCAGTTCTTC.

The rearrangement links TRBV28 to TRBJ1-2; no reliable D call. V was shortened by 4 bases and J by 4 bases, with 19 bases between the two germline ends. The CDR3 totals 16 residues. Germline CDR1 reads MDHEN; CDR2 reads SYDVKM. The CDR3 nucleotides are TGTGCCAGCAGTTATGGGAGAGCTACTACCTGCTATGGCTACACCTTC. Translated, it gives CASSYGRATTCYGYTF.

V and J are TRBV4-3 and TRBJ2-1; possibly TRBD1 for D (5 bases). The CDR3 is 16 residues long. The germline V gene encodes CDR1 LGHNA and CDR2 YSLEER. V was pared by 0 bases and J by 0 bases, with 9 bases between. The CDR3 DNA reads TGCGCCAGCAGCCAAGAAGGGGCAGGCTCCTACAATGAGCAGTTCTTC. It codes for CASSQEGAGSYNEQFF.

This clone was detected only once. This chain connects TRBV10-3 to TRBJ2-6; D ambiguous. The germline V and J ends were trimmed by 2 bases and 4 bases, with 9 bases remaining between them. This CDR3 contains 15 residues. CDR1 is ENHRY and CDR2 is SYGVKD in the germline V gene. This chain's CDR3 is CAISEHSPGANVLTF. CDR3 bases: TGTGCCATCAGTGAGCACAGTCCAGGGGCCAACGTCCTGACTTTC.